Listed below are T cell receptor beta chains from one sample, sequenced in a study of response to subunit inactivated influenza vaccine. TCRdb reprocessed the RT-PCR reads via MiXCR and lists one record per CDR3 protein. The data show around 580,000 distinct CDR3 sequences, about 14% seen once. The sequencing used PBMCs from blood, collected 11 to 12 days after vaccination. These receptors were collected from a middle-aged man who received an inactivated influenza vaccine. Both conserved end residues are part of each CDR3. The order of the fields is clone size, D gene, V gene, J gene, CDR3 length, CDR3 protein, CDR3 DNA. D genes are given only for firm matches. For some rows the clone size is stated as once, few or many, or as a class when expanded; others skip it.

.	.	TRBV7-9	TRBJ1-1	15	CASSLVGQGGTEAFF	TGTGCCAGCAGCTTGGTTGGCCAGGGTGGCACTGAAGCTTTCTTT
few	TRBD2	TRBV7-2	TRBJ2-7	13	CASKAGVSYEQYF	TGTGCCAGCAAAGCGGGAGTTTCCTACGAGCAGTACTTC
.	.	TRBV5-1	TRBJ2-2	16	CASSLVDGRYTGELFF	TGCGCCAGCAGCTTGGTTGACGGGAGATACACCGGGGAGCTGTTTTTT
few	.	TRBV5-1	TRBJ2-3	16	CASSLGFSQGADTQYF	TGCGCCAGCAGCTTGGGATTCTCTCAGGGAGCAGATACGCAGTATTTT
.	TRBD2	TRBV6-1	TRBJ2-3	18	CASSPGLAGGPSTDTQYF	TGTGCCAGCAGTCCCGGACTAGCGGGGGGGCCTAGCACAGATACGCAGTATTTT
.	.	TRBV4-1	TRBJ1-4	13	CASREWTEEKLFF	TGCGCCAGCAGAGAATGGACTGAAGAAAAACTGTTTTTT
.	TRBD2	TRBV20-1	TRBJ2-7	14	CSASRTSGRDEQYF	TGCAGTGCTAGCAGGACTAGCGGGAGAGACGAGCAGTACTTC
.	TRBD2	TRBV7-9	TRBJ2-1	11	CASSLSGNGIF	TGTGCCAGCAGCTTGAGCGGGAATGGGATCTTC
few	.	TRBV15	TRBJ2-1	16	CATSRDRASSYNEQFF	TGTGCCACCAGCAGAGACCGGGCCTCCTCCTACAATGAGCAGTTCTTC
few	TRBD2	TRBV24-1	TRBJ2-7	15	CATSDWDGGSYEQYF	TGTGCCACCAGTGACTGGGACGGGGGGTCCTACGAGCAGTACTTC
few	TRBD2	TRBV12-3/TRBV12-4	TRBJ2-1	12	CASTPYPSGQFF	TGTGCCAGCACCCCCTATCCTAGCGGGCAGTTCTTC
.	.	TRBV6-2/TRBV6-3	TRBJ2-7	16	CASSYSRDSLSGEQYF	TGTGCCAGCAGTTACTCCCGGGACTCTCTATCGGGGGAGCAGTACTTC
.	TRBD2	TRBV7-2	TRBJ2-1	15	CASRGEHSSYNEQFF	TGTGCCAGCCGGGGGGAGCATAGCTCCTACAATGAGCAGTTCTTC
few	TRBD2	TRBV29-1	TRBJ2-2	14	CSAGLAGGTGELFF	TGCAGCGCGGGACTAGCGGGAGGGACCGGGGAGCTGTTTTTT
.	.	TRBV5-1	TRBJ1-1	13	CASTRAPGTEAFF	TGCGCCAGCACCAGGGCCCCGGGCACTGAAGCTTTCTTT
.	TRBD2	TRBV20-1	TRBJ2-5	17	CSASGFARGVVQETQYF	TGCAGTGCTAGTGGTTTCGCGCGGGGGGTCGTCCAAGAGACCCAGTACTTC
.	.	TRBV7-2	TRBJ2-7	15	CASSWRIQGTYEQYF	TGTGCCAGCAGCTGGAGGATCCAGGGAACCTACGAGCAGTACTTC
few	.	TRBV12-3/TRBV12-4	TRBJ2-6	13	CASRHSGANVLTF	TGTGCCAGCAGGCACTCTGGGGCCAACGTCCTGACTTTC
.	.	TRBV7-2	TRBJ1-4	14	CASSLGVGQRKLFF	TGTGCCAGCAGCTTAGGGGTAGGCCAGAGAAAACTGTTTTTT
few	TRBD2	TRBV2	TRBJ2-3	16	CASTRVSGGPTDTQYF	TGTGCCAGCACCCGGGTTAGCGGGGGGCCCACAGATACGCAGTATTTT
many	TRBD1	TRBV7-2	TRBJ2-2	15	CASSLGTGRTGELFF	TGTGCCAGCAGCTTAGGGACAGGGAGGACCGGGGAGCTGTTTTTT
few	TRBD2	TRBV28	TRBJ2-1	15	CASSPPGGPRYEQFF	TGTGCCAGCAGTCCTCCGGGAGGGCCACGCTATGAGCAGTTCTTC
few	.	TRBV6-1	TRBJ1-2	14	CASRGYGFNYGYTF	TGTGCCAGCAGAGGCTACGGGTTCAACTATGGCTACACCTTC
.	.	TRBV20-1	TRBJ1-2	12	CSASTGNYGYTF	TGCAGTGCTAGCACAGGGAACTATGGCTACACCTTC
.	TRBD1	TRBV28	TRBJ2-5	16	CASSSDRGFGRETQYF	TGTGCCAGCAGTTCCGACAGGGGATTCGGTAGAGAGACCCAGTACTTC
many	.	TRBV25-1	TRBJ1-4	14	CASSLPATNEKLFF	TGTGCCAGCAGCTTACCTGCAACTAATGAAAAACTGTTTTTT
many	TRBD2	TRBV4-2	TRBJ2-1	15	CASSPPSGRAFEQFF	TGTGCCAGCAGCCCGCCTAGCGGGAGGGCCTTTGAGCAGTTCTTC
.	.	TRBV5-1	TRBJ2-2	13	CASRLSDTGELFF	TGCGCCAGTCGTCTAAGTGACACCGGGGAGCTGTTTTTT
.	TRBD1	TRBV18	TRBJ2-1	16	CASSDQTGVLYNEQFF	TGTGCCAGCTCAGATCAGACAGGGGTTCTGTACAATGAGCAGTTCTTC
.	.	TRBV18	TRBJ2-6	16	CASSRPGASGANVLTF	TGTGCCAGCTCACGCCCTGGGGCATCTGGGGCCAACGTCCTGACTTTC
few	TRBD1	TRBV19	TRBJ2-7	14	CARMQGVKGYEQYF	TGTGCCAGAATGCAGGGGGTAAAGGGGTACGAGCAGTACTTC
.	.	TRBV7-8	TRBJ1-6	15	CASSFRQHYNSPLHF	TGTGCCAGCAGCTTTAGACAGCACTATAATTCACCCCTCCACTTT
few	.	TRBV7-8	TRBJ2-7	17	CASSLAGALSSSYEQYF	TGTGCCAGCAGCTTAGCGGGGGCCTTATCCTCTTCCTACGAGCAGTACTTC
.	TRBD1	TRBV28	TRBJ2-5	15	CASSTPTGGIETQYF	TGTGCCAGCAGTACCCCGACAGGGGGCATAGAGACCCAGTACTTC
many	.	TRBV5-1	TRBJ2-2	15	CASSIGQFSTGELFF	TGCGCCAGCAGCATCGGACAGTTTAGCACCGGGGAGCTGTTTTTT
.	TRBD1	TRBV11-1	TRBJ2-2	14	CASSKRGHTGELFF	TGTGCCAGCAGCAAAAGGGGGCACACCGGGGAGCTGTTTTTT
few	TRBD2	TRBV10-3	TRBJ2-7	13	CAISGGSAYEQYF	TGTGCCATCAGTGGCGGGAGCGCGTACGAGCAGTACTTC
few	TRBD1	TRBV12-3/TRBV12-4	TRBJ1-1	13	CASSRDRDAEAFF	TGTGCCAGCAGCCGGGACAGGGACGCTGAAGCTTTCTTT
many	.	TRBV7-9	TRBJ1-5	14	CASSASGTGQPQHF	TGTGCCAGCAGCGCCTCAGGGACGGGCCAGCCCCAGCATTTT
few	.	TRBV11-2	TRBJ2-4	17	CASTLGQGVMGGNIQYF	TGTGCCAGCACCTTAGGCCAGGGCGTTATGGGCGGTAACATTCAGTACTTC
few	TRBD2	TRBV11-2	TRBJ2-3	14	CASSAGLAGHRQYF	TGTGCCAGCAGCGCAGGACTAGCGGGACACAGACAGTATTTT
few	.	TRBV7-7	TRBJ2-3	13	CASSRGSGDTQYF	TGTGCCAGCAGCCGCGGGTCCGGAGATACGCAGTATTTT
.	.	TRBV30	TRBJ2-7	14	CAWIRGDTPYEQYF	TGTGCCTGGATTCGGGGGGACACCCCCTACGAGCAGTACTTC
.	.	TRBV20-1	TRBJ2-2	14	CSARAGSSSGELFF	TGCAGTGCCCGTGCCGGGAGCTCTTCCGGGGAGCTGTTTTTT
.	.	TRBV6-2/TRBV6-3	TRBJ2-2	15	CASSYSEQLGRELFF	TGTGCCAGCAGTTACTCGGAACAATTGGGCCGGGAGCTGTTTTTT
many	.	TRBV5-1	TRBJ2-6	15	CASSLLQGSANVLTF	TGCGCCAGCAGCTTACTACAGGGTTCAGCCAACGTCCTGACTTTC
few	TRBD1	TRBV6-2/TRBV6-3	TRBJ2-1	16	CASRIGQGRAYNEQFF	TGTGCCAGCAGAATCGGACAGGGTAGGGCCTACAATGAGCAGTTCTTC
many	TRBD1	TRBV12-3/TRBV12-4	TRBJ1-2	16	CASRPTGQGNNYGYTF	TGTGCCAGCAGACCGACCGGACAGGGGAATAACTATGGCTACACCTTC
many	.	TRBV12-3/TRBV12-4	TRBJ2-3	14	CASSWTGRTDTQYF	TGTGCCAGCAGCTGGACTGGGCGGACAGATACGCAGTATTTT
.	.	TRBV6-5	TRBJ1-6	14	CASSYGVYNSPLHF	TGTGCCAGCAGTTACGGGGTTTATAATTCACCCCTCCACTTT
.	.	TRBV12-3/TRBV12-4	TRBJ2-1	14	CASSLGHRVNEQFF	TGTGCCAGCAGTTTAGGTCACAGGGTGAATGAGCAGTTCTTC
.	.	TRBV5-1	TRBJ2-2	15	CASSDGTQNTGELFF	TGCGCCAGCAGCGACGGGACTCAGAACACCGGGGAGCTGTTTTTT
few	TRBD2	TRBV7-2	TRBJ2-5	17	CASSLVTSGRARETQYF	TGTGCCAGCAGCTTAGTGACTAGCGGGAGGGCCCGGGAGACCCAGTACTTC
few	.	TRBV3-1	TRBJ2-3	15	CASSLTWTGSDTQYF	TGTGCCAGCAGCCTGACCTGGACCGGGTCAGATACGCAGTATTTT
few	.	TRBV7-2	TRBJ1-2	14	CASSLDWGSDGYTF	TGTGCCAGCAGCTTGGATTGGGGATCGGATGGCTACACCTTC
.	.	TRBV7-9	TRBJ2-5	15	CASSLFAGHQETQYF	TGTGCCAGCAGCTTATTCGCAGGGCACCAAGAGACCCAGTACTTC
few	TRBD2	TRBV28	TRBJ2-1	16	CASSWASGRPHNEQFF	TGTGCCAGCAGTTGGGCTAGCGGGAGGCCCCACAATGAGCAGTTCTTC
few	TRBD1	TRBV5-1	TRBJ2-7	13	CASGTGDTYEQYF	TGCGCCAGCGGGACAGGGGATACCTACGAGCAGTACTTC
.	.	TRBV5-4	TRBJ2-7	13	CASSARVDNEQYF	TGTGCCAGCAGCGCCCGGGTCGACAACGAGCAGTACTTC
few	.	TRBV12-3/TRBV12-4	TRBJ2-3	13	CASSLGHRDTQYF	TGTGCCAGCAGTTTAGGTCACAGAGATACGCAGTATTTT